This TCR beta chain was captured by sequencing in a study of naive and memory T cell subsets. CDR3 length equals 12 residues. Trimming left V 1 base short and J 8 bases short, with 7 bases between. Germline assignment: CDR1 SGHNT and CDR2 YYREEE (reference sequence). This clonotype was recorded a few times. Four PCR rounds used nested alpha and beta constant region primers plus the SP2 primer. TCRdb called the UMI-ligation and nested PCR reads again in MiXCR, with one record for every CDR3 protein. The sample has tens of thousands of distinct CDR3 sequences; 4% to 6.5% are singletons. An oligonucleotide containing a UMI was ligated to the 3' end of TCR cDNA.

The TCR was taken from an adult in good health. The J gene is TRBJ2-1, the V gene TRBV5-4, with D hard to call. The sequenced sample was blood. The CDR3 DNA is TGTGCCAGCAGCTTGTGGGCCGATGAGCAGTTCTTC. Protein product: CASSLWADEQFF.